The 4 T cell receptor beta chains reported below all come from one sample, sequenced in a study of cytomegalovirus exposure and HLA in healthy donors. Use of 60 Vbeta and 13 Jbeta primers characterized the PCR. The method was immunoSEQ multiplex PCR; TCRdb's version includes in-frame clones alone and lacks a portion of them. The profile shows about 190,000 clones, about 86% of them singletons. Sequenced: PBMCs. The receptors were gathered from a woman in her late teens or twenties in good health and CMV-seropositive.

This sequence joins TRBV19 and TRBJ2-3; the D gene is possibly TRBD1 (6 bases). CDR1 LNHDA and CDR2 SQIVND come from the germline V gene (reference sequence). This CDR3 is built from 17 residues. V gave up 5 bases and J gave up 2 bases, with 20 bases separating them. The CDR3 protein is CASSATFYREITDTQYF. Here the CDR3 DNA reads TGTGCCAGTAGTGCAACATTCTACAGGGAAATCACAGATACGCAGTATTTT.

The chain has TRBV28 and TRBJ1-1, with 10 bases matching TRBD1. The V segment lost 7 bases and the J segment 4 bases; nucleotides outside the gene matches: 6. Germline-derived CDR1 and CDR2 are MDHEN and SYDVKM. This CDR3 comprises 14 residues. The CDR3 loop reads CASTWDRGPTEAFF. CDR3 nucleotide sequence: TGTGCCAGCACATGGGACAGGGGCCCCACTGAAGCTTTCTTT.

The V and J genes are TRBV4-2 and TRBJ2-3, with TRBD1 matching 7 bases. From germline, CDR1 is LGHNA and CDR2 YNFKEQ. V shed 4 bases, J shed 2 bases, and the junction held 6 bases outside the gene matches. This CDR3 comprises 15 residues. In DNA form, the CDR3 reads TGTGCCAGCAGCCCCCGACAGGGTAACACAGATACGCAGTATTTT. Translating it yields CASSPRQGNTDTQYF.

The J gene is TRBJ1-4, the V gene TRBV6-1; 10 bases line up with TRBD1. Germline V gene sequence: CDR1 MNHNS, CDR2 SASEGT. J was trimmed by 0 bases and V by 6 bases; bases with no gene match: 1. The CDR3 is made up of 15 amino acids. The CDR3 nucleotides are TGTGCCAGCAGGGACAGGGGGGCAACTAATGAAAAACTGTTTTTT. This sequence encodes CASRDRGATNEKLFF.